The 12 T cell receptor beta chains below come from one sample, sequenced in a study of shared clonotypes between healthy human individuals. CD8 cells regarded as naive lacked CD45RO, were positively chosen for CCR7, and omitted terminally differentiated effector memory CD45RA+ cells. The table came from immunoSEQ multiplex PCR; TCRdb's copy has only in-frame clones and leaves some out. The table has 1.5 million to 2.5 million clones, about 95% seen once. The sample was naive CD8+ T cells sorted from blood. These receptors were taken from a man aged 18 to 35 in good health.

V is TRBV30 and J is TRBJ1-2; 8 bases line up with TRBD1. Looked up from germline, CDR1 is GTSNPN and CDR2 is SVGIG (reference sequence). The CDR3 contains 12 residues. Trimming removed 4 bases from V and 7 bases from J; junction bases left unmatched: 5. DNA for the CDR3: TGTGCCTGGACAGGGGGCGGCGGTGGCTACACCTTC. As protein: CAWTGGGGGYTF.

The chain has TRBV2 and TRBJ1-2, with D possibly matching TRBD1 (5 bases). Germline lookup yields CDR1 SNHLY and CDR2 FYNNEI. The CDR3 has 14 amino acids. The germline V and J ends were trimmed by 5 bases and 6 bases, with 16 bases remaining between them. DNA for the CDR3: TGTGCCAGCAGTCAAGGGACGGGGAGGAATGGCTACACCTTC. Its protein product is CASSQGTGRNGYTF.

Only one count was recorded for this clone. The gene calls are TRBV5-3 and TRBJ1-1; D not certain. TRBV5-3 is marked as an open reading frame, function uncertain. V shed 2 bases and J shed 8 bases, with 7 bases lying between them. The CDR3 has 11 amino acids. CDR3 DNA sequence: TGTGCCAGAAGCTTAACGGGGGAAGCTTTCTTT. Amino acids: CARSLTGEAFF.

V gene TRBV7-6 combines with J gene TRBJ2-1; 7 bases are a match to TRBD2. The J segment lost 1 base and the V segment lost 0 bases, leaving 3 bases of the junction unmatched. CDR3 length equals 16 residues. Per germline, CDR1 SGHVS and CDR2 FNYEAQ. The CDR3 coding sequence is TGTGCCAGCAGCTTAGCTCTAGCGGCTTCCTACAATGAGCAGTTCTTC. It specifies CASSLALAASYNEQFF.

V gene TRBV9 combines with J gene TRBJ2-7; D is possibly TRBD2 (6 bases). This CDR3 comprises 14 residues. Germline-derived CDR1 and CDR2 are SGDLS and YYNGEE. Trimming shortened V by 0 bases and J by 5 bases, and 12 bases separated the two germline ends. CDR3 nucleotides: TGTGCCAGCAGCGTAGGGGGGAGGTTCGACGAGCAGTACTTC. Amino acid sequence: CASSVGGRFDEQYF.

V gene TRBV30 combines with J gene TRBJ2-1; 14 bases line up with TRBD2. The J segment lost 6 bases and the V segment lost 7 bases, leaving 11 bases of the junction unmatched. The CDR3 is 16 residues long. CDR1 is GTSNPN and CDR2 is SVGIG in the germline V gene (reference sequence). CDR3 region: CASTGLAGGPGNEQFF. The CDR3 DNA reads TGTGCCTCCACAGGACTAGCGGGAGGCCCGGGCAATGAGCAGTTCTTC.

The chain uses TRBV5-4 and TRBJ1-1, with 9 bases identical to TRBD1. V shed 3 bases and J 3 bases; nucleotides not matched to a gene: 3. Germline CDR1 reads SGHNT; CDR2 reads YYREEE (reference sequence). The CDR3 has 14 residues. CDR3 nucleotide sequence: TGTGCCAGCAGCTGGACAGGGGACTACACTGAAGCTTTCTTT. Residues: CASSWTGDYTEAFF.

This clone was found once. The chain couples TRBV27 to TRBJ1-1, with 9 bases fitting TRBD1. The V gene end was trimmed by 3 bases and the J gene end by 4 bases; junction bases not matched to a gene: 15. The CDR3 loop spans 18 amino acids. From germline, CDR1 is MNHEY and CDR2 SMNVEV (reference sequence). DNA of the CDR3: TGTGCCAGCAGTTTCCTAGGAGTACAGGGGGCGGCTGGCACTGAAGCTTTCTTT. Translating it yields CASSFLGVQGAAGTEAFF.

V gene TRBV6-5 combines with J gene TRBJ2-7; D is possibly TRBD1 (6 bases). This CDR3 is 15 amino acids long. CDR1 and CDR2 (germline): MNHEY, SVGAGI. V was trimmed by 2 bases and J by 0 bases, leaving 11 bases between them. The CDR3 protein is CASSYPGQLSYEQYF. DNA of the CDR3: TGTGCCAGCAGTTACCCCGGACAGCTCTCCTACGAGCAGTACTTC.

This sequence joins TRBV5-4 and TRBJ2-5, with a possible D match to TRBD2 (5 bases). Trimming removed 1 base from V and 4 bases from J, with 8 bases in between. This CDR3 comprises 13 residues. From germline, CDR1 is SGHNT and CDR2 YYREEE (reference sequence). CDR3 bases: TGTGCCAGCAGCTTGTACCTAGCAGAGACCCAGTACTTC. Protein sequence: CASSLYLAETQYF.

The chain couples TRBV5-6 to TRBJ1-3; D not resolved. In germline, CDR1 is SGHDT, CDR2 YYEEEE. Trimming removed 2 bases from V and 0 bases from J, with 12 bases in between. This CDR3 contains 16 residues. CDR3 DNA sequence: TGTGCCAGCAGCTTCCCAAATGAGGTCTCTGGAAACACCATATATTTT. It is translated as CASSFPNEVSGNTIYF.

This clone has more than one count but fewer than ten. V gene TRBV7-9 combines with J gene TRBJ1-6; 10 nucleotides line up with TRBD1. V shed 5 bases, J shed 10 bases, and the junction held 8 bases outside the gene matches. The length of the CDR3 is 15 residues. CDR1 and CDR2 from the germline V gene are SEHNR and FQNEAQ (reference sequence). CDR3 nucleotide sequence: TGTGCCAGCAGCAACACCGGGACAGGGGTGTCACCCCTCCACTTT. Amino acid sequence: CASSNTGTGVSPLHF.